These 25 T cell receptor beta chains were sequenced from one sample in a study of cytomegalovirus exposure and HLA in healthy donors. The study ran its PCR with 60 Vbeta and 13 Jbeta primers. Sequencing was performed with immunoSEQ multiplex PCR; in TCRdb, only in-frame clones are kept and a portion is missing. The table records roughly 150,000 clones, 65% to 85% of them present only once. The specimen sequenced was PBMCs. The origin of the receptors is a man aged 30-40 years in good health and CMV-seronegative.

The rearrangement links TRBV5-1 to TRBJ1-1; D is unresolved. The CDR3 runs 12 residues. Looked up from germline, CDR1 is SGHRS and CDR2 is YFSETQ. Trimming pared 2 bases from V and 7 bases from J, leaving 9 bases between. This CDR3 is CASSFNAGEAFF. CDR3 in DNA: TGCGCCAGCAGCTTTAATGCGGGTGAAGCTTTCTTT. Supplemented by reference TRBV5-1 and TRBJ1-1, the full variable domain reads KAGVTQTPRYLIKTRGQQVTLSCSPISGHRSVSWYQQTPGQGLQFLFEYFSETQRNKGNFPGRFSGRQFSNSRSEMNVSTLELGDSALYLCASSFNAGEAFFGQGTRLTVV.

The chain is built from TRBV29-1 and TRBJ2-5; 7 nucleotides align to TRBD1. Per germline, CDR1 SQVTM and CDR2 ANQGSEA. CDR3 length: 14 amino acids. V was pared by 4 bases and J by 4 bases, with 9 bases of the junction left unmatched. CDR3 region: CSVGPGQLRETQYF. The CDR3 coding sequence is TGCAGCGTTGGACCGGGACAGTTAAGAGAGACCCAGTACTTC.

Only one count was recorded for this clone. The chain links TRBV6-5 to TRBJ2-7, with 9 bases lining up with TRBD1. V shed 4 bases and J 4 bases; nucleotides not matched to a gene: 8. Looked up from germline, CDR1 is MNHEY and CDR2 is SVGAGI. The CDR3 sequence is 15 residues long. The CDR3 coding sequence is TGTGCCAGCAGTTCCGCCCGGACAGGGGAATACGAGCAGTACTTC. This gives the protein CASSSARTGEYEQYF.

The chain recombines TRBV28 with TRBJ2-2, with a weak D call TRBD2 (6 bases). CDR1 MDHEN and CDR2 SYDVKM come from the germline V gene. V lost 5 bases to trimming and J lost 1 base, with 17 bases between them. The length of the CDR3 is 17 residues. The CDR3 sequence: CASSPAVGRENTGELFF. DNA for the CDR3: TGTGCCAGCAGTCCCGCGGTTGGGCGGGAGAACACCGGGGAGCTGTTTTTT. The full variable domain, its missing parts supplied by reference TRBV28 and TRBJ2-2, is DVKVTQSSRYLVKRTGEKVFLECVQDMDHENMFWYRQDPGLGLRLIYFSYDVKMKEKGDIPEGYSVSREKKERFSLILESASTNQTSMYLCASSPAVGRENTGELFFGEGSRLTVL.

The rearrangement uses TRBV19 and TRBJ2-1; TRBD1 matches 7 bases. CDR1 LNHDA and CDR2 SQIVND come from the germline V gene (reference sequence). V trimming: 8 bases; J trimming: 2 bases; junction bases outside the gene matches: 9. The CDR3 contains 15 residues. CDR3 DNA: TGTGCCAGTGGAAAAAACAGGGGTCCCTACAATGAGCAGTTCTTC. Translated: CASGKNRGPYNEQFF.

The chain carries TRBV25-1 and TRBJ1-2; D gene ambiguous. V was pared by 5 bases and J by 2 bases, with 15 bases between. CDR3 length equals 15 residues. Germline V gene sequence: CDR1 MGHDK, CDR2 SYGVNS. In DNA form, the CDR3 reads TGTGCCAGCAGTCACAGATCTGGCAGCAACTATGGCTACACCTTC. This sequence encodes CASSHRSGSNYGYTF.

Of note for this clone: In the same sample, other DNA sequences code for this CDR3. The chain joins TRBV5-1 to TRBJ1-1; possible D gene TRBD1, 5 bases. Germline-derived CDR1 and CDR2 are SGHRS and YFSETQ. This CDR3 is built from 12 residues. Deletions cut 1 base from V and 4 bases from J, with 5 bases between. Written as DNA, the CDR3 is TGCGCCAGCAGCTTGAGGGGCACTGAAGCTTTCTTT. This sequence encodes CASSLRGTEAFF.

This clone showed up just once. The chain couples TRBV7-9 to TRBJ2-7, with TRBD2 as a possible D gene (5 bases). Germline CDR1 reads SEHNR; CDR2 reads FQNEAQ (reference sequence). This CDR3 contains 14 residues. V was shortened by 2 bases and J by 1 base, with 9 bases between the two germline ends. CDR3 amino acids: CASSLIRESYEQYF. The CDR3 region has the DNA TGTGCCAGCAGCTTAATTAGGGAGTCCTACGAGCAGTACTTC. The variable domain in full, completed from reference TRBV7-9 and TRBJ2-7, reads DTGVSQNPRHKITKRGQNVTFRCDPISEHNRLYWYRQTLGQGPEFLTYFQNEAQLEKSRLLSDRFSAERPKGSFSTLEIQRTEQGDSAMYLCASSLIRESYEQYFGPGTRLTVT.

This sequence joins TRBV5-1 and TRBJ2-1, with 8 bases aligning to TRBD1. The junction had 10 bases not matched to a gene; V was cut back by 1 base and J by 7 bases. CDR1 and CDR2 (germline): SGHRS, YFSETQ. The CDR3 consists of 16 residues. CDR3: CASSLLTGDLGNEQFF. The CDR3 nucleotides are TGCGCCAGCAGCTTGCTGACAGGGGATCTGGGTAATGAGCAGTTCTTC.

V is TRBV4-2 and J is TRBJ2-7; D is perhaps TRBD2 (6 bases). The germline V and J ends were trimmed by 6 bases and 3 bases, with 24 bases remaining between them. This CDR3 spans 17 amino acids. Germline CDR1 is LGHNA and CDR2 is YNFKEQ. Here the CDR3 DNA reads TGTGCCAGCAGGATCTCCGGGACTCTCGAACGGAACTACGAGCAGTACTTC. Protein: CASRISGTLERNYEQYF.

V is TRBV19 and J is TRBJ2-7; maybe TRBD1 (6 bases). The CDR3 extends over 15 amino acids. V was shortened by 7 bases and J by 7 bases, with 23 bases between the two germline ends. The germline CDR1 and CDR2 sequences are LNHDA and SQIVND (reference sequence). The CDR3 region is CASTREHRGTGEQYF. CDR3 in DNA: TGTGCCAGTACTAGAGAACACCGCGGAACAGGGGAGCAGTACTTC.

This rearrangement joins TRBV23-1 to TRBJ1-5, with TRBD1 identical over 8 bases. TRBV23-1 is assigned to the ORF class and has an uncertain function. J gave up 8 bases and V 3 bases, and 15 bases lay outside the gene matches. The CDR3 totals 17 residues. CDR3 DNA sequence: TGCGCCAGCAGTCATCCCGGGACAGGAATTCGTACGGAGCCCCAGCATTTT. Its translation is CASSHPGTGIRTEPQHF.

There are a few counts of this clone. The chain carries TRBV28 and TRBJ1-2, with TRBD1 matching 7 bases. Unmatched junction bases numbered 8, after V lost 5 bases and J lost 8 bases. The length of the CDR3 is 13 residues. Per germline, CDR1 MDHEN and CDR2 SYDVKM. CDR3 region: CASSPDRERGYTF. CDR3 DNA: TGTGCCAGCAGTCCCGACAGGGAGCGGGGCTACACCTTC.

The chain employs TRBV28 and TRBJ2-5; 10 bases line up with TRBD1. Germline trimming cut 5 bases from V and 5 bases from J; bases unmatched to any gene: 14. CDR3 size: 17 residues. Germline lookup yields CDR1 MDHEN and CDR2 SYDVKM. The CDR3 nucleotides read TGTGCCAGCAGTGCCCCGGGACAGGGGCCGCGGGGGGAGACCCAGTACTTC. Protein: CASSAPGQGPRGETQYF.

The chain links TRBV29-1 to TRBJ2-1, with a possible D match to TRBD1 (6 bases). CDR3 length equals 12 residues. V was clipped by 3 bases and J by 6 bases, with 9 bases between them. Germline assignment: CDR1 SQVTM and CDR2 ANQGSEA. The CDR3 sequence: CSVDGQSNEQFF. The CDR3 region has the DNA TGCAGCGTTGACGGACAGAGCAATGAGCAGTTCTTC.

V usage is TRBV7-9 and J usage is TRBJ1-1, with D unclear. The V gene lost 2 bases and the J gene lost 0 bases, with 4 bases spanning the gap. There are 13 residues in the CDR3. Per the germline V gene, CDR1 is SEHNR and CDR2 is FQNEAQ (reference sequence). The CDR3 DNA reads as TGTGCCAGCAGCTTACTAATGAACACTGAAGCTTTCTTT. Protein product: CASSLLMNTEAFF.

This chain joins TRBV30 and TRBJ1-1; tentatively, D is TRBD1 (5 bases). Germline-derived CDR1 and CDR2 are GTSNPN and SVGIG (reference sequence). Trimming pared 4 bases from V and 1 base from J, leaving 10 bases between. The CDR3 extends over 13 amino acids. This CDR3 reads CAWTYGGNTEAFF. The CDR3 coding sequence is TGTGCCTGGACCTACGGGGGGAACACTGAAGCTTTCTTT.

V and J are TRBV30 and TRBJ1-6; 7 nucleotides match TRBD1. V gave up 1 base and J gave up 6 bases; unmatched junction bases: 9. The CDR3 has 16 amino acids. Germline V CDR1 and CDR2: GTSNPN, SVGIG (reference sequence). CDR3 sequence: CAWSAPWGQPNSPLHF. The CDR3 DNA reads TGTGCCTGGAGTGCACCGTGGGGACAGCCTAATTCACCCCTCCACTTT. Full variable domain (remainder filled in from reference TRBV30 and TRBJ1-6): SQTIHQWPATLVQPVGSPLSLECTVEGTSNPNLYWYRQAAGRGLQLLFYSVGIGQISSEVPQNLSASRPQDRQFILSSKKLLLSDSGFYLCAWSAPWGQPNSPLHFGNGTRLTVT.

CDR3 bases: TGTGCCAGCAGCCGTGGGGGAGCGGGGGGGGTGCAGTATTTT. Translated, it gives CASSRGGAGGVQYF. The chain employs TRBV7-3 and TRBJ2-3; 10 bases match TRBD2. V shed 5 bases, J shed 11 bases, and the junction held 10 bases outside the gene matches. Germline loops: CDR1 SGHTA, CDR2 FQGTGA. CDR3 length equals 14 residues.

The V call is TRBV5-3, the J call TRBJ2-1, with 8 nucleotides matching TRBD1. TRBV5-3 is assigned to the ORF class and has an uncertain function. This CDR3 contains 15 residues. The V and J ends lost 4 bases and 5 bases, in that order; junction bases with no gene match: 8. For the CDR3, the DNA is TGTGCCAGAAGCCCTTCGGACAGGGAACACAATGAGCAGTTCTTC. Translated, it gives CARSPSDREHNEQFF.

V is TRBV4-2 and J is TRBJ1-1; no definite D call. CDR3 length equals 12 residues. Between the trimmed V and J ends, which lost 3 bases and 6 bases, there was a span of 8 bases. The V gene's germline CDR1 is LGHNA and CDR2 YNFKEQ. DNA of the CDR3: TGTGCCAGCAGCCAGGTCCAGGCTGAAGCTTTCTTT. It yields the protein CASSQVQAEAFF.

CDR3: CASSLDRGLADTQYF. In nucleotides, the CDR3 is TGTGCCAGCAGCTTAGACAGGGGGTTGGCAGATACGCAGTATTTT. The J gene is TRBJ2-3, the V gene TRBV7-2; 8 bases agree with TRBD1. Germline assignment: CDR1 SGHTA and CDR2 FQGNSA. The CDR3 is made up of 15 amino acids. The junction had 4 bases not matched to a gene; V was cut back by 1 base and J by 4 bases. Filled out from reference TRBV7-2 and TRBJ2-3, the complete variable domain reads GAGVSQSPSNKVTEKGKDVELRCDPISGHTALYWYRQSLGQGLEFLIYFQGNSAPDKSGLPSDRFSAERTGGSVSTLTIQRTQQEDSAVYLCASSLDRGLADTQYFGPGTRLTVL.

This sequence joins TRBV11-2 and TRBJ2-7; D possibly corresponds to TRBD2 (6 bases). Germline V lookup: CDR1 SGHAT, CDR2 FQNNGV. Trimming removed 1 base from V and 4 bases from J, with 8 bases in between. CDR3 size: 13 residues. For the CDR3, the DNA is TGTGCCAGCAGCTTAGGGGGAGGATACGAGCAGTACTTC. Residues: CASSLGGGYEQYF.

The rearrangement uses TRBV19 and TRBJ2-7, with 8 bases identical to TRBD1. The CDR3 consists of 16 residues. The V gene's germline CDR1 is LNHDA and CDR2 SQIVND (reference sequence). The V gene end was trimmed by 4 bases and the J gene end by 5 bases; junction bases not matched to a gene: 13. The CDR3 bases are TGTGCCAGTAGTAAAGGACAGGGTTGGCCAGGCGACGAGCAGTACTTC. Translated, it gives CASSKGQGWPGDEQYF.

This chain uses TRBV29-1 with TRBJ2-1; TRBD2 agrees at 10 bases. The CDR3 loop spans 14 amino acids. CDR1 SQVTM and CDR2 ANQGSEA come from the germline V gene. V shed 8 bases, J shed 2 bases, and the junction held 6 bases outside the gene matches. CDR3 DNA sequence: TGCAGCTACTGGACTAGCGGCACCTACAATGAGCAGTTCTTC. Its translation is CSYWTSGTYNEQFF.